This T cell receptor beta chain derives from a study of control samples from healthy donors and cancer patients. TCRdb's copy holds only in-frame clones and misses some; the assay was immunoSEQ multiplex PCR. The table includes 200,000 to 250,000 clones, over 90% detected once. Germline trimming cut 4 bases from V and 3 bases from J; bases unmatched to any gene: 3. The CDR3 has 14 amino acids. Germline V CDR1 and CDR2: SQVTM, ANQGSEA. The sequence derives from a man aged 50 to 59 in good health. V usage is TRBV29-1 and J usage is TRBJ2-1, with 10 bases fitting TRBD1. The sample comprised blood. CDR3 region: CSVGRDRGYNEQFF. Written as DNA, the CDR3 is TGCAGCGTTGGTAGGGACAGGGGCTACAATGAGCAGTTCTTC.